This T cell receptor (beta chain) was documented in a study of cytomegalovirus exposure and HLA in healthy donors. Study summary: There were under 140 million unique TCR beta sequences, drawn from 150 million to 200 million T cells, in an earlier analysis. Whole-study findings and limits: V- and J-gene trimming of TCR beta was linked (in a later analysis) to a missense DCLRE1C variant.

Notes on this clone: Its antigen is still unknown.

Vbeta (60) and Jbeta (13) primers were used in the PCR. The assay was immunoSEQ multiplex PCR, and TCRdb's table has in-frame clones only and misses some. Of 150,000 or so clones listed, approximately 70% are singletons. Specimen: PBMCs. This TCR derives from a man between 18 and 29 years old in good health and CMV-seropositive.

In DNA form, the CDR3 reads TGTGCCAGCAGTGTCGTGGCTGAAAAACTGTTTTTT. Translated: CASSVVAEKLFF. The chain couples TRBV2 to TRBJ1-4; D uncertain. Germline lookup yields CDR1 SNHLY and CDR2 FYNNEI. The CDR3 is 12 residues long. The V end was cut by 4 bases, the J end by 7 bases, with 7 bases between.